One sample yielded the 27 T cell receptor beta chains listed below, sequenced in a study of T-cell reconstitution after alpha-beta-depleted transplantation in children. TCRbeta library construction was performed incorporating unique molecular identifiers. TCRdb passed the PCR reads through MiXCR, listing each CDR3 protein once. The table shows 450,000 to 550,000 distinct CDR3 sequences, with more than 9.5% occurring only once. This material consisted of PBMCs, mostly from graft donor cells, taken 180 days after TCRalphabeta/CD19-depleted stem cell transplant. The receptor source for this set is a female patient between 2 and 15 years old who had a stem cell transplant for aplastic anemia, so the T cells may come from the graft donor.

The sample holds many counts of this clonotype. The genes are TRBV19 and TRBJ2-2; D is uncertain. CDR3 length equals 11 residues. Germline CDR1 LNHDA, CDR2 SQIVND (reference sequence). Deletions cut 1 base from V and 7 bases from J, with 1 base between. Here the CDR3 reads CASSIVGELFF. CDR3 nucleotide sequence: TGTGCCAGTAGTATAGTCGGGGAGCTGTTTTTT.

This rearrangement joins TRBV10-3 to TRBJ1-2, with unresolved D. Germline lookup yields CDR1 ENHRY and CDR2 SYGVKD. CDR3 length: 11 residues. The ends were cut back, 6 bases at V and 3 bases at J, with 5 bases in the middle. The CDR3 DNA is TGTGCCATCAGACTGGACTATGGCTACACCTTC. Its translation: CAIRLDYGYTF.

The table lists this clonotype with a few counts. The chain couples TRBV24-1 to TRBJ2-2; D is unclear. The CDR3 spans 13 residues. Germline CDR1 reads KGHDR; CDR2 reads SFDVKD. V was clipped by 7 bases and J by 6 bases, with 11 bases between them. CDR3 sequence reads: CATRGRSSGELFF. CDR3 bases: TGTGCCACCAGAGGCAGGAGCTCCGGGGAGCTGTTTTTT.

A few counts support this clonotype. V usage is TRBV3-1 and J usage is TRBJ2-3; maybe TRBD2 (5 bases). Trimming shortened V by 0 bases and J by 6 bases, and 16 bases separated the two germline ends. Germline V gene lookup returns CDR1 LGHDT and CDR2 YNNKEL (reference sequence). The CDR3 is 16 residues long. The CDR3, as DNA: TGTGCCAGCAGCCAAGACCGGAGGACGGGAATGGATACGCAGTATTTT. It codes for CASSQDRRTGMDTQYF.

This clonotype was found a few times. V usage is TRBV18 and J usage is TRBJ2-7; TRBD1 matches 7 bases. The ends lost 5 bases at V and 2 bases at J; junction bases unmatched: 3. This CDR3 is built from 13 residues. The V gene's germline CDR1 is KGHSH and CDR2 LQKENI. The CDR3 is CASSRQGTYEQYV. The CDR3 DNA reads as TGTGCCAGCTCAAGACAGGGTACCTACGAGCAGTACGTC.

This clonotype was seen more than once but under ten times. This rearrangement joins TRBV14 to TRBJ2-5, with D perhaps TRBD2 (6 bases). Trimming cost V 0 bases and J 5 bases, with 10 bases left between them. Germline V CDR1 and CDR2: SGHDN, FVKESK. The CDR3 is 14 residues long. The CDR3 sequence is CASSQEGGWETQYF. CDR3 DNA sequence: TGTGCCAGCAGCCAAGAGGGAGGATGGGAGACCCAGTACTTC. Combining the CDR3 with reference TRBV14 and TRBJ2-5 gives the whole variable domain EAGVTQFPSHSVIEKGQTVTLRCDPISGHDNLYWYRRVMGKEIKFLLHFVKESKQDESGMPNNRFLAERTGGTYSTLKVQPAELEDSGVYFCASSQEGGWETQYFGPGTRLLVL.

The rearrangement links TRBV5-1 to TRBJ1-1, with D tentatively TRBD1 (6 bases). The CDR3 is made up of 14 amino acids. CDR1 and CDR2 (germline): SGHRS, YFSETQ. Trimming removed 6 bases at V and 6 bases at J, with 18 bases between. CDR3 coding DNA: TGCGCCAGCACGGCGCTAGGGGGTTGGGCTGAAGCTTTCTTT. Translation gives CASTALGGWAEAFF.

CDR3 nucleotides: TGTGCCAGCAGCGCCCGGACAGTGAGGAACACTGAAGCTTTCTTT. Translating gives CASSARTVRNTEAFF. The chain employs TRBV9 and TRBJ1-1, with D maybe TRBD1 (6 bases). Trimming removed 3 bases from V and 1 base from J, with 13 bases in between. Per the germline V gene, CDR1 is SGDLS and CDR2 is YYNGEE. The CDR3 length is 15 residues.

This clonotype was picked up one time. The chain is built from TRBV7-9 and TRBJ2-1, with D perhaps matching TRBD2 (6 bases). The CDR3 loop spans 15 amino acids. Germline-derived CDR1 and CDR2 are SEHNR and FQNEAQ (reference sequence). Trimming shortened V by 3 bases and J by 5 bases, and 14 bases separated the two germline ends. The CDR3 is CASSLYGSLNNEQFF. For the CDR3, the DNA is TGTGCCAGCAGCTTGTACGGGAGCCTTAACAATGAGCAGTTCTTC.

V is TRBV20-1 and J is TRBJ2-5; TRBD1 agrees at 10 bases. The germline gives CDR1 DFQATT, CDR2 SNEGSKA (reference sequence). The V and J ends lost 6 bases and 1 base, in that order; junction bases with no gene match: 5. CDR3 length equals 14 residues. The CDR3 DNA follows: TGCAGTGCAGGGGACAGGGGCTTCCAAGAGACCCAGTACTTC. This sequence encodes CSAGDRGFQETQYF.

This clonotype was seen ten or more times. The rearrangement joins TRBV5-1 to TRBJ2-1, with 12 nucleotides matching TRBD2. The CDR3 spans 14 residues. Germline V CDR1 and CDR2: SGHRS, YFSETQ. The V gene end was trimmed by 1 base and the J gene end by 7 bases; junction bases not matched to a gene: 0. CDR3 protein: CASSLTSGRNEQFF. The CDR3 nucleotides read TGCGCCAGCAGCTTGACTAGCGGGAGGAATGAGCAGTTCTTC.

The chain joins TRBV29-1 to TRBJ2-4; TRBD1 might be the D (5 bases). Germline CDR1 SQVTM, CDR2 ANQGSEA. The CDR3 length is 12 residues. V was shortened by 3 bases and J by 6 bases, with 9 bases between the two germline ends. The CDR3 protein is CSVEGPGNIQYF. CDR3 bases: TGCAGCGTTGAGGGGCCGGGAAACATTCAGTACTTC.

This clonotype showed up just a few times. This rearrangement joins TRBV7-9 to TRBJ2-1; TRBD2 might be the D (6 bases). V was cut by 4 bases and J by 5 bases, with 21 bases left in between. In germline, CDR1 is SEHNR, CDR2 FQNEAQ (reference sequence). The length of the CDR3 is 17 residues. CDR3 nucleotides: TGTGCCAGCAGCTCCGGGACTCCGGGGAGCTTCCACAATGAGCAGTTCTTC. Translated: CASSSGTPGSFHNEQFF.

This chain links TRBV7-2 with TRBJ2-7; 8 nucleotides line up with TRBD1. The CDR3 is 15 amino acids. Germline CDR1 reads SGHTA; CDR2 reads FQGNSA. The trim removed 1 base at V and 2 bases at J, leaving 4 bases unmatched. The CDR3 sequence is CASSLGRTGPYEQYF. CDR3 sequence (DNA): TGTGCCAGCAGCTTAGGTCGGACAGGGCCCTACGAGCAGTACTTC.

The CDR3 DNA sequence: TGTGCCAGCTCACCACGGGATAGCGGGCTATACAATGAGCAGTTCTTC. It specifies CASSPRDSGLYNEQFF. This rearrangement joins TRBV18 to TRBJ2-1, with TRBD2 matching 7 bases. The junction had 7 bases not matched to a gene; V was cut back by 1 base and J by 4 bases. Germline assignment: CDR1 KGHSH and CDR2 LQKENI. The CDR3 covers 16 residues.

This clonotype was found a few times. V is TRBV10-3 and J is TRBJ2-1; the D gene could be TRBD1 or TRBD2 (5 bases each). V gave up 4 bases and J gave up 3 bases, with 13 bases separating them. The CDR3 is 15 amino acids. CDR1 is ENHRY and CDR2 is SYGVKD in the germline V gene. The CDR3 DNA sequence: TGTGCCATCAGTGGGATGGGGGTAGTCTACAATGAGCAGTTCTTC. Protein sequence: CAISGMGVVYNEQFF.

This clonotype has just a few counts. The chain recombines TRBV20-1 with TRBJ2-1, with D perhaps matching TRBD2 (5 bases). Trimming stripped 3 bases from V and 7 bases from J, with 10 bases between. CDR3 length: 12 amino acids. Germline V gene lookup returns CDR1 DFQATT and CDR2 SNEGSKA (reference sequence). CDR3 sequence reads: CSARRTGNEQFF. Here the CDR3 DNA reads TGCAGTGCTAGGAGGACGGGGAATGAGCAGTTCTTC.

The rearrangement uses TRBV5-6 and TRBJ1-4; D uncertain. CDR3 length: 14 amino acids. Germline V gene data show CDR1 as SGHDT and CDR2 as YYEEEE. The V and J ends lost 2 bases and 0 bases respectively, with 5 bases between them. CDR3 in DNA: TGTGCCAGCAGCTTCGGTACAACTAATGAAAAACTGTTTTTT. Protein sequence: CASSFGTTNEKLFF.

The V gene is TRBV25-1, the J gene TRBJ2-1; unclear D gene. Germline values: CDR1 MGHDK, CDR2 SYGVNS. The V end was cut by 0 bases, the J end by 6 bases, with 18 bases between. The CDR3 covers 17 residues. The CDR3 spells CASSEYGRFGRSNEQFF. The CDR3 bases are TGTGCCAGCAGTGAATACGGCAGGTTTGGCAGGAGCAATGAGCAGTTCTTC.

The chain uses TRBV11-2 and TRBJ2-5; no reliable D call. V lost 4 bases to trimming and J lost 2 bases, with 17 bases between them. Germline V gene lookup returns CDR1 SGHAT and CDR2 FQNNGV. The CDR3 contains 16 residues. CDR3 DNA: TGTGCCAGCAGCTCACAGATTATTAGGGATCAAGAGACCCAGTACTTC. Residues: CASSSQIIRDQETQYF.

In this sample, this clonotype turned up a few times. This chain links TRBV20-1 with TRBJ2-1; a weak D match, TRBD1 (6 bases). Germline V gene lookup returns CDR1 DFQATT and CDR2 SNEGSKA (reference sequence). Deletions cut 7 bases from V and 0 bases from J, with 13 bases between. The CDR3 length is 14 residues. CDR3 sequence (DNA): TGCAGTGGCAGGGGCGGTAGCTCCTACAATGAGCAGTTCTTC. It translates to CSGRGGSSYNEQFF.

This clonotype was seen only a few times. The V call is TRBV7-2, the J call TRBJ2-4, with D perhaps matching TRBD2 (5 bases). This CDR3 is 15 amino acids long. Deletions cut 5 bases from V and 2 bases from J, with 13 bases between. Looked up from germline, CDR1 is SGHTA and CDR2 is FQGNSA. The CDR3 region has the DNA TGTGCCAGCAGCCCTAAGACTATCCCCAAAAACATTCAGTACTTC. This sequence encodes CASSPKTIPKNIQYF.

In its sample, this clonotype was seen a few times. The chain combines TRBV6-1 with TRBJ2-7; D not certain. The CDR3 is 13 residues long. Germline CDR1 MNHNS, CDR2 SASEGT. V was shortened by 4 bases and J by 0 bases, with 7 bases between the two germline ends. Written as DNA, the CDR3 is TGTGCCAGCAGTGCGCCTAGCTCCTACGAGCAGTACTTC. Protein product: CASSAPSSYEQYF.

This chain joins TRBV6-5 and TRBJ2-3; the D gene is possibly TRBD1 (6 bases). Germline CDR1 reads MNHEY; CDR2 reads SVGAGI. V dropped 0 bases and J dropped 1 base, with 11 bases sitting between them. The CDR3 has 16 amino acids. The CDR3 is CASSYSGAVGTDTQYF. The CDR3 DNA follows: TGTGCCAGCAGTTACTCGGGGGCGGTCGGCACAGATACGCAGTATTTT.

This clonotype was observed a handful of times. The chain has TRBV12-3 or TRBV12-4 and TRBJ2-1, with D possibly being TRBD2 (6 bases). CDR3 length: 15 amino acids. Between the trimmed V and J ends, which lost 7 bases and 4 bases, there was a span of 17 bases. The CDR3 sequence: CASTHSRGMYNEQFF. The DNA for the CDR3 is TGTGCCAGCACCCACTCTCGGGGGATGTACAATGAGCAGTTCTTC.

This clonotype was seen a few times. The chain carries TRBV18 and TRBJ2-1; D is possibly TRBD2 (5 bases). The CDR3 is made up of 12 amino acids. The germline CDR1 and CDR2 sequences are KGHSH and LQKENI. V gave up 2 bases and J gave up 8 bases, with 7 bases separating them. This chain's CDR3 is CASSPGEHEQFF. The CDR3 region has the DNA TGTGCCAGCTCACCAGGGGAGCATGAGCAGTTCTTC. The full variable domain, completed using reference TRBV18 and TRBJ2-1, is NAGVMQNPRHLVRRRGQEARLRCSPMKGHSHVYWYRQLPEEGLKFMVYLQKENIIDESGMPKERFSAEFPKEGPSILRIQQVVRGDSAAYFCASSPGEHEQFFGPGTRLTVL.

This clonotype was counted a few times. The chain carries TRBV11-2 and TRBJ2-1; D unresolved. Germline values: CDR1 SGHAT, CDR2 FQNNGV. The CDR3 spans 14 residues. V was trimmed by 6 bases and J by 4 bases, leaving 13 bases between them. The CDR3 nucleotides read TGTGCCAGCAGGCCTGACTTGAATTACAATGAGCAGTTCTTC. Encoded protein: CASRPDLNYNEQFF.